A single sample gave rise to the 7 T cell receptor beta chains below, sequenced in a study of cytomegalovirus exposure and HLA in healthy donors. The PCR employed 60 Vbeta primers together with 13 Jbeta primers. Only in-frame clones appear in the TCRdb table, and some are missing; sequencing was by immunoSEQ multiplex PCR. This sample carries about 180,000 clones, around three quarters of them seen once, and the ten largest clones take around 0.69%. Material: PBMCs. The receptor set was obtained from a woman aged 35 to 49 in good health and CMV-seronegative.

This clone came up once. The CDR3 reads CASVGERYYGYTF. CDR3 bases: TGTGCCTCGGTAGGGGAACGGTACTATGGCTACACCTTC. This chain connects TRBV6-6 to TRBJ1-2, with a weak D call TRBD1 (5 bases). Germline V gene lookup returns CDR1 MNHNY and CDR2 SVGAGI (reference sequence). The CDR3 sequence is 13 residues long. V was pared by 11 bases and J by 3 bases, with 16 bases between.

V and J are TRBV25-1 and TRBJ2-1, with D possibly TRBD2 on 6 matching bases. The V end was cut by 8 bases, the J end by 5 bases, with 19 bases between. There are 15 residues in the CDR3. Germline CDR1 reads MGHDK; CDR2 reads SYGVNS. CDR3 in DNA: TGTGCCAGCTCAACCGGGACTGAGGCCGACAATGAGCAGTTCTTC. Its translation: CASSTGTEADNEQFF.

The DNA of the CDR3 is TGTGCCAGCAGGGGCCGTATGGGGACAGGGGCCGGGGAGCTGTTTTTT. This codes for CASRGRMGTGAGELFF. This chain joins TRBV27 and TRBJ2-2, with 10 bases identical to TRBD1. Trimming took 6 bases from V and 6 from J; bases not matched to a gene: 10. The CDR3 length is 16 residues. Germline CDR1 reads MNHEY; CDR2 reads SMNVEV (reference sequence).

The V call is TRBV5-5, the J call TRBJ2-7; 11 bases map to TRBD1. CDR1 and CDR2 (germline): SGHKS, YYEKEE (reference sequence). With 0 bases clipped from V and 2 bases from J, the junction kept 4 bases outside the gene matches. This CDR3 comprises 16 residues. The CDR3 sequence is CASSLVRTGGAYEQYF. The CDR3 coding sequence is TGTGCCAGCAGCTTGGTCAGGACAGGGGGCGCCTACGAGCAGTACTTC.

Note on this clone: At one of its ends the junction is not consistent with the germline gene, which may arise from a read error. The chain has TRBV7-7 and TRBJ1-1; tentative D call: TRBD1 (5 bases). The CDR3 loop spans 15 amino acids. Germline values: CDR1 SSHAT, CDR2 FNYEAQ (reference sequence). The CDR3 spells CASSPGGVGNTEAFF. In nucleotides, the CDR3 is TGTGCTAGCAGCCCCGGGGGGGTAGGGAACACTGAAGCTTTCTTT. The whole variable domain, remainder taken from reference TRBV7-7 and TRBJ1-1, is GAGVSQSPRYKVTKRGQDVTLRCDPISSHATLYWYQQALGQGPEFLTYFNYEAQPDKSGLPSDRFSAERPEGSISTLTIQRTEQRDSAMYRCASSPGGVGNTEAFFGQGTRLTVV.

The chain couples TRBV6-1 to TRBJ1-4; D is undetermined. Trimming stripped 5 bases from V and 6 bases from J, with 10 bases between. The CDR3 is made up of 13 amino acids. CDR1 is MNHNS and CDR2 is SASEGT in the germline V gene. CDR3 amino acids: CASSSEGHEKLFF. Here the CDR3 DNA reads TGTGCCAGCAGTTCGGAGGGTCATGAAAAACTGTTTTTT.

The chain couples TRBV2 to TRBJ1-5; 8 bases are shared with TRBD1. Germline V gene sequence: CDR1 SNHLY, CDR2 FYNNEI. This CDR3 is 14 amino acids long. V was pared by 4 bases and J by 7 bases, with 6 bases of the junction left unmatched. The CDR3 reads CASSADRVGQPQHF. As DNA, the CDR3 is TGTGCCAGCAGTGCGGACAGGGTAGGACAGCCCCAGCATTTT.